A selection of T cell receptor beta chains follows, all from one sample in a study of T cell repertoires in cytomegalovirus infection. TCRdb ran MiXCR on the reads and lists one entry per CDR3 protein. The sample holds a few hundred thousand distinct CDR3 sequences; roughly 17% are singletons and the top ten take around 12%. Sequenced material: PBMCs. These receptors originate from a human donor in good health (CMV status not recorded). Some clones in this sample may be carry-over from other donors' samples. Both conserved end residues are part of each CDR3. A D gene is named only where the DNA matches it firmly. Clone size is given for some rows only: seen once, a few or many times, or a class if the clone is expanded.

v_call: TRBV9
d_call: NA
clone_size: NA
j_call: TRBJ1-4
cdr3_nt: TGTGCCAGCAGCCTGGGACCGCAATTCGGTGAAAAACTGTTTTTT
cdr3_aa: CASSLGPQFGEKLFF

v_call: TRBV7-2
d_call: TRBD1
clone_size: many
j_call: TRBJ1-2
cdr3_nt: TGTGCCAGCAGCTTGAACGGACAGGGCGGCTATGGCTACACCTTC
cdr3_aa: CASSLNGQGGYGYTF

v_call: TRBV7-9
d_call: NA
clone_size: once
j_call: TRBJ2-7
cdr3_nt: TGTGCCAGCAGCTTAGGCCTCATCGAGCAGTACTTC
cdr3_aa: CASSLGLIEQYF

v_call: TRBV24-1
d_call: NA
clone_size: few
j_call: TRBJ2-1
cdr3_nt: TGTGCCACCAGTGATTCCGGGACCAGCAACCAGGATGAGCAGTTCTTC
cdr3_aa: CATSDSGTSNQDEQFF

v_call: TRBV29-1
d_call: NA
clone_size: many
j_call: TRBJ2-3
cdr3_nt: TGCAGCGGGATCGACAAACCCGTCACAGATACGCAGTATTTT
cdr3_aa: CSGIDKPVTDTQYF

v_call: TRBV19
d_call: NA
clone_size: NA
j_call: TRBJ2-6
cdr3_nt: TGTGCCAGTAGTACCCAGGGCGTCCGCTCTGGGGCCAACGTCCTGACTTTC
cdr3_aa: CASSTQGVRSGANVLTF

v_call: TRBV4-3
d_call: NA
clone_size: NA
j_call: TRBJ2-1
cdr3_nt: TGCGCCAGCAGCCAAGCTTTGCACAATGAGCAGTTCTTC
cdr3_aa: CASSQALHNEQFF

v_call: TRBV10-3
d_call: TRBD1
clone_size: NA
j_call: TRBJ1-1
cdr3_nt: TGTGCCATCAGTGAGAGTCAGGGGGAGGGCACTGAAGCTTTCTTT
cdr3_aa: CAISESQGEGTEAFF

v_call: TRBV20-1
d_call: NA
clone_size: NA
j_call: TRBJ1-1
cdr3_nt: TGCAGGGCCGATTCGAACACTGAAGCTTTCTTT
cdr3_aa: CRADSNTEAFF

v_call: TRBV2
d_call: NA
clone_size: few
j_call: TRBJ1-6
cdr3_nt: TGTGCCAGCAGGCCCTCGGGACATTCACCCCTCCACTTT
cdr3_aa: CASRPSGHSPLHF

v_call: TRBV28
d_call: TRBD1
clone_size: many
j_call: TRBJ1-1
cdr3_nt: TGTGCCAGCAGTACGGGACAGGGGGACACTGAAGCTTTCTTT
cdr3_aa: CASSTGQGDTEAFF

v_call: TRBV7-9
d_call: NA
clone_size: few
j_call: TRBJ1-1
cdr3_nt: TGTGCCAGCAGCTTACAGAGAGGGGTGAACACTGAAGCTTTCTTT
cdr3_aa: CASSLQRGVNTEAFF

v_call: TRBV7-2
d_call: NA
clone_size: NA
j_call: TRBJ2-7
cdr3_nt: TGTGCCAGCTCTACGGGTAATAGCGAGCAGTACTTC
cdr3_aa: CASSTGNSEQYF

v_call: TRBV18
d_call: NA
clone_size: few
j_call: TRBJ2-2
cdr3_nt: TGTGCCAGCTCACCCACCGACATTTCGAACACCGGGGAGCTGTTTTTT
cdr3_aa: CASSPTDISNTGELFF

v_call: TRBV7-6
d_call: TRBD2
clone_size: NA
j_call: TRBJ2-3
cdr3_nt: TGTGCCAGCAGCTCCAATCTAGCGGGGGGAACAGATACGCAGTATTTT
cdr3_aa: CASSSNLAGGTDTQYF

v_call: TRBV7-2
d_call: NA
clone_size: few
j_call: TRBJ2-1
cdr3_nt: TGTGCCAGCAGCCCCGCGGGCCATGAGCAGTTCTTC
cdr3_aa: CASSPAGHEQFF

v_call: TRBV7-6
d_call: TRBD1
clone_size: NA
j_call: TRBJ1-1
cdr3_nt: TGTGCCAGCAGCCCCTCGACAGGGGCCACTGAAGCTTTCTTT
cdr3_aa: CASSPSTGATEAFF

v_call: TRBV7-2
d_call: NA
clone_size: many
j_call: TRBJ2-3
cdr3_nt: TGTGCCAGCAGCTTACGACAAAGCTCCACAGATACGCAGTATTTT
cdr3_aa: CASSLRQSSTDTQYF

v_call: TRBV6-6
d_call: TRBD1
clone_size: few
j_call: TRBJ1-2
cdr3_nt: TGTGCCAGCAAAGTTAGGGACAGGGTCTGGTATGGCTACACCTTC
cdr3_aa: CASKVRDRVWYGYTF

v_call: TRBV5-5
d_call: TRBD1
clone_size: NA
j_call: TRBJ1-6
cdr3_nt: TGTGCCAGCAGCTTCTCGCCAGGGGGCGCGGATTCACCCCTCCACTTT
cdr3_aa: CASSFSPGGADSPLHF

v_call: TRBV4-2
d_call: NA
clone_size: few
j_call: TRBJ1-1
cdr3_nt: TGTGCCAGCAGCCGCCCAGGAGGGATGAACACTGAAGCTTTCTTT
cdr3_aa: CASSRPGGMNTEAFF

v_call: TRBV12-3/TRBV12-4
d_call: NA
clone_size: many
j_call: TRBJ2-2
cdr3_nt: TGTGCCAGCAGTTTAGCGTCGGCCGGGTCGACGGGGGAGCTGTTTTTT
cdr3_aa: CASSLASAGSTGELFF

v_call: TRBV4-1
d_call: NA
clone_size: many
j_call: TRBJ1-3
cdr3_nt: TGCGCCAGCAGCCCCGAAGAAGACGGAAGAAACACCATATATTTT
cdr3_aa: CASSPEEDGRNTIYF

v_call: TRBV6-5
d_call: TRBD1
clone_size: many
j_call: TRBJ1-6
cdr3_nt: TGTGCCAGCAGTTACTCGCGAGACAGGGCAAGCTCCTATAATTCACCCCTCCACTTT
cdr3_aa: CASSYSRDRASSYNSPLHF

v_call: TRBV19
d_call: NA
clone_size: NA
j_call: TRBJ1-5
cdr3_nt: TGTGCCAGTAGTATAGATCCCCCAGGGAGACTTAATCAGCCCCAGCATTTT
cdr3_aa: CASSIDPPGRLNQPQHF

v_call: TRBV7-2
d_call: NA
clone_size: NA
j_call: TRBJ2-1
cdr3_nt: TGTGCCAGCAGCTTAGTTCAGGGGAGCTACAATGAGCAGTTCTTC
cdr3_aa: CASSLVQGSYNEQFF

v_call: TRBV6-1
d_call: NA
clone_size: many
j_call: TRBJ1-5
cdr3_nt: TGTGCCAGCACCGAAGGTGGGGGCGGGCAGCCCCAGCATTTT
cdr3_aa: CASTEGGGGQPQHF

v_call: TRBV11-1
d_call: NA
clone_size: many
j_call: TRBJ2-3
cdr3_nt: TGTGCCAGCAGCCCTGAGTTGAGCACAGATACGCAGTATTTT
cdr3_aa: CASSPELSTDTQYF

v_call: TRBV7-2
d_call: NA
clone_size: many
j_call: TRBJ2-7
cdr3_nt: TGTGCCAGCAGCTTAGAGGGTAGCTCCTACGAGCAGTACTTC
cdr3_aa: CASSLEGSSYEQYF

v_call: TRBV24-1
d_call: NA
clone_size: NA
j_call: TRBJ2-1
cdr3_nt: TGTGCCACCAGTGATTCCTCTGGTCGAGGGGGGGATAGTTCCTACAATGAGCAGTTCTTC
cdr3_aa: CATSDSSGRGGDSSYNEQFF

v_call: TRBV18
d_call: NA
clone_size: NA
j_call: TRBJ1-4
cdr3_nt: TGTGCCAGCTCAATGGGAGGGAATGAAAAACTGTTTTTT
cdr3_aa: CASSMGGNEKLFF

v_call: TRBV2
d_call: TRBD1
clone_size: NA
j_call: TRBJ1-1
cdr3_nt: TGTGCCAGCAGTGGTACAGGGGGAATCACTGAAGCTTTCTTT
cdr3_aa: CASSGTGGITEAFF

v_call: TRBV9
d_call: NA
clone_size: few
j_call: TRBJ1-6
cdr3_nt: TGTGCCAGCAGCGTAGACACGATCTATAATTCACCCCTCCACTTT
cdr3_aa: CASSVDTIYNSPLHF

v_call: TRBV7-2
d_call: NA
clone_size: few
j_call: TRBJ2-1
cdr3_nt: TGTGCCAGCAGCTTCGGGGTCGACAATGAGCAGTTCTTC
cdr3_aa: CASSFGVDNEQFF

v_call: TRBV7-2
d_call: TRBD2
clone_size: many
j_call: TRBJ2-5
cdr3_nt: TGTGCCAGCAGCCCGTCGGGGGGAAGGCAAGAGACCCAGTACTTC
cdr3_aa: CASSPSGGRQETQYF

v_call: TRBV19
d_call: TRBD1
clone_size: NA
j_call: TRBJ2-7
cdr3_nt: TGTGCCAGCACGGGACAGGGGAACTCCTACGAGCAGTACTTC
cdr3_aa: CASTGQGNSYEQYF

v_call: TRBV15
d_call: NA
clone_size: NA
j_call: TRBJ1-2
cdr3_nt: TGTGCCACCAGCAGCGGAGGCCGTTCCTATGGCTACACCTTC
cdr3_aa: CATSSGGRSYGYTF

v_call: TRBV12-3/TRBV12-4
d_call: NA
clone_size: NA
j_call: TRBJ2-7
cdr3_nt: TGTGCCAGCAGTTTAGGTAGTGGGGGTTTCGAGCAGTACTTC
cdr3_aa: CASSLGSGGFEQYF

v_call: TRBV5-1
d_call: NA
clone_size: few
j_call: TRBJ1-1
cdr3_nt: TGCGCCAGCAGCGAAGTCAGCGGGAACACTGAAGCTTTCTTT
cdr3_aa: CASSEVSGNTEAFF

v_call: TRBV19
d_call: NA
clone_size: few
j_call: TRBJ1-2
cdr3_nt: TGTGCCACCGGCGCGCTGGACTCACTGGACTATGGCTACACCTTC
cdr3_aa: CATGALDSLDYGYTF

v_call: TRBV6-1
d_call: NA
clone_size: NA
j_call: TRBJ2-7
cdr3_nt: TGTGCCAGCAGTGGTCGTGGGGCGGTCGACGAGCAGTACTTC
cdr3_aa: CASSGRGAVDEQYF

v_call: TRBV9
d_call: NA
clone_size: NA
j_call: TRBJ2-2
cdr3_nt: TGTGCCAGCAGCGTAGGGGGGGCCGGGTACACCGGGGAGCTGTTTTTT
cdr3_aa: CASSVGGAGYTGELFF

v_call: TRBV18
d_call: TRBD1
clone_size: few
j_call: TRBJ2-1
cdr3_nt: TGTGCCAGCTCGCTTACCGGGACAGGGGGCAATGAGCAGTTCTTC
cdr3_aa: CASSLTGTGGNEQFF

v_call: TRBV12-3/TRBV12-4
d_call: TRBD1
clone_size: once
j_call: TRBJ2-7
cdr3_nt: TGTGCCAGCAGTTTAGTCACAGGGGGCGACGAGCAGTACTTC
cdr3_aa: CASSLVTGGDEQYF

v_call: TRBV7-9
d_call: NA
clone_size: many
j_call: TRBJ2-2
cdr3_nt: TGTGCCAGCAGCTTATTAGGGGCCGGGGAGCTGTTTTTT
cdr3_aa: CASSLLGAGELFF

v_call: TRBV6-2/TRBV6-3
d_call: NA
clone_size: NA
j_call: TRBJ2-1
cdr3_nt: TGTGCCAGCAGTTACGAGAGACACCGCGGTAACGGATACAATGAGCAGTTCTTC
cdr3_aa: CASSYERHRGNGYNEQFF

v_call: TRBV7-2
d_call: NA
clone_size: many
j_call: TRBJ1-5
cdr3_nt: TGTGCCAGCAGCTTAGTGGGGGGGCTAGAAAGCAATCAGCCCCAGCATTTT
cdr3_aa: CASSLVGGLESNQPQHF

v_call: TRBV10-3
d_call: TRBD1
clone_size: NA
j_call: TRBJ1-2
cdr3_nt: TGTGCCATCAGTGAGTCGATGGGGACAGGGAGTTACTTC
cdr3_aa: CAISESMGTGSYF

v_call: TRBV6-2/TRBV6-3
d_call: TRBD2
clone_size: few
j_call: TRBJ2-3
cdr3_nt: TGTGCCAGCAGTTATGGGACTATTAACACAGATACGCAGTATTTT
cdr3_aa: CASSYGTINTDTQYF

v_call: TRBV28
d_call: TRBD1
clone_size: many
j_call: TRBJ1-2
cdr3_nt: TGTGCCAGCAGTTTGTCCTCGGACAGGGTCGACGATGGCTACACCTTC
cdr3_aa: CASSLSSDRVDDGYTF

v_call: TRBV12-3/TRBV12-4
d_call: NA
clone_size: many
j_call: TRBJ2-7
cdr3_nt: TGTGCCAGCAGCTTCGGGGGAGGCGAGCAGTACTTC
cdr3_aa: CASSFGGGEQYF